Listed here is a single T cell receptor (beta chain). Antigen: not known. Because the CDR3's place on the DNA is in doubt, the DNA is left out and the CDR3 is given as listed by TCRdb. This PCR relied on a set of 60 Vbeta primers and 13 Jbeta primers. Repertoires were generated with immunoSEQ multiplex PCR, while TCRdb's copy carries only in-frame clones and drops some. Found here are about 120,000 clones, 15% of them singletons; the top ten hold roughly 2%. The length of the CDR3 is 16 amino acids, counting both ends. Germline CDR1 reads SGHNT; CDR2 reads YYREEE (reference sequence). These data are taken from a study of cytomegalovirus exposure and HLA in healthy donors. Study-level points and caveats: Most subjects had HLA-A and HLA-B alleles reportedly predicted accurately by TCR beta sequences. Earlier analysis yielded a pattern in which most TCR beta V segments were productive about 90% or about 30% of the time.

The sequence was collected from a woman between 18 and 30 years old in good health and CMV-seronegative. Material: PBMCs. The rearrangement uses TRBV5-4 and TRBJ1-5; the D call TRBD1 from the table was never checked on the DNA. The CDR3 spells CASSFGNGQANQPQHF.